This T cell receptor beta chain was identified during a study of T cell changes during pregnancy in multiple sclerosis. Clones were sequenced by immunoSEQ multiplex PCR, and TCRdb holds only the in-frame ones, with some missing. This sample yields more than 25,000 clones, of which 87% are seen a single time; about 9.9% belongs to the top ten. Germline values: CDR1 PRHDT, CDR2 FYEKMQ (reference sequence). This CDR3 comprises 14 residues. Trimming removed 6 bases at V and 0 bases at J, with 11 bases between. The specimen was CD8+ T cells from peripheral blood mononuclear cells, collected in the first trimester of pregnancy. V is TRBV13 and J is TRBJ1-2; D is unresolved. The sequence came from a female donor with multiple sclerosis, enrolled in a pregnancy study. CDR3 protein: CASRQGEANYGYTF. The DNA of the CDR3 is TGTGCCAGCAGACAAGGAGAGGCTAACTATGGCTACACCTTC.